The T cell receptor beta chain described here comes from a study of cytomegalovirus exposure and HLA in healthy donors. Vbeta (60) and Jbeta (13) primers were used in the PCR. Measured with immunoSEQ multiplex PCR; TCRdb has only the in-frame clones, and not every one. The sample consists of 150,000 to 200,000 clones, 81% of them appearing once. The study, taken as a whole, reports: Researchers reported in a later analysis that common viral pathogens appeared linked to several top clusters.

Comments on this clone: Its specificity is not known.

The source of this sequence is a woman aged 50 to 65 in good health and CMV-seronegative. Sequencing was carried out using PBMCs.

CDR3 residues: CASSGGGLAGNTGELFF. The DNA for the CDR3 is TGTGCCAGTAGTGGAGGGGGACTAGCGGGAAACACCGGGGAGCTGTTTTTT. The V gene is TRBV19, the J gene TRBJ2-2; 13 positions match TRBD2. Trimming took 5 bases from V and 2 from J; bases not matched to a gene: 5. Germline values: CDR1 LNHDA, CDR2 SQIVND (reference sequence). There are 17 residues in the CDR3.